Detailed here is one T cell receptor beta chain. The target of this receptor is not known. No much larger clonotype is one base removed from it; base qualities were not supplied. This entry belongs to a study of blood T cell repertoires in COVID-19 (dated by TCRdb to about 2020). Broadly, across the study: Samples from collaborators originated in the United States, Italy and Spain and spanned both the acute and convalescent phases of COVID-19. The material from the prospective study consisted of cDNA or gDNA derived from T cells, B-cell-depleted T cells, or PBMCs. Where available, HLA class I and class II types were taken from metadata supplied by the sample provider and were not determined by assay-based typing. A de-identified subject ID, COVID-19 status, age in years and sex were almost always included in the sample metadata. The repertoires were released in a freely available public database meant as a resource for research on the immune response to SARS-CoV-2. The samples were drawn from the first 160 participants of the ongoing ImmuneRACE study and from roughly 1,300 subjects provided by 6 global collaborators. Subjects who had been exposed to COVID-19, were actively infected with it, or had recovered from it provided the deeply sampled blood TCRbeta repertoires that made up the dataset. Results and caveats for the whole study, not just this receptor: The amount of clinical and demographic metadata varied by source and participant and was provided uncurated.

One collaborating source in Seattle enrolled patients during active infection and followed them longitudinally through the course of disease. Whole blood was collected in K2EDTA tubes by collaborating institutions according to the institutions' own protocols. For TCRbeta analysis, collaborator samples were shipped as frozen whole blood, as isolated PBMCs, or as DNA extracted from either sample type. TCRbeta CDR3 regions were amplified from genomic DNA by means of the immunoSEQ Assay, a bias-controlled multiplex PCR. The authors' analysis ran thus. The number of nucleated cells in each sample was estimated by amplification of reference gene primers within the assay. Sequence reads were collapsed and filtered to measure the absolute abundance of every unique TCRbeta CDR3 rearrangement. Productive Simpson clonality was computed per sample as the square root of Simpson's diversity index over productive rearrangements. What TCRdb holds here is the immuneACCESS table cut down to in-frame rearrangements. Part of the clones is not present; checked against another copy, under half of the missing clones reflect an unresolved V gene, and the others are unexplained. V and J calls and clone size follow that table, whereas D and trimming were derived from the DNA. A total of roughly 100,000 clones appear in this sample, 80% to 95% of them only once. Less than 2% of the sample goes to the ten largest clones.

Its CDR3 holds 14 amino acids, cysteine through phenylalanine. Just the 42-base CDR3 DNA is kept, in frame starting at base 1. Trimming takes 5 bases from V and 10 bases from J, and the germline ends sit 15 bases apart. Reading the germline V gene (reference sequence) gives CDR1 MNHEY and CDR2 SMNVEV. The sequenced sample consisted of peripheral blood. The receptor was derived from a woman in her forties or fifties with COVID-19, enrolled during active disease. The V gene is TRBV27 and the J gene is TRBJ1-6; the D region possibly corresponds to TRBD1 (6 bases align). At the DNA level, the sequence is TGTGCCAGCAGTCCAAAGACAGGTTGGTCACCCCTCCACTTT. Translated, this is CASSPKTGWSPLHF.